The 4 T cell receptor beta chains reported below all come from one sample, sequenced in a study of blood T cells in healthy people across ages. Primers used in a second PCR of about 7 to 12 cycles were a sample-barcoded 5' primer and a J-beta primer mix. A single record per CDR3 protein comes from TCRdb applying MiXCR to the 5' RACE reads. The sample includes about 1.4 million distinct CDR3 sequences, 59% of them seen just once. Sequencing input: blood. The receptor source for this set is a man aged 18 to 30 in good health.

This clonotype was counted a few times. The gene calls are TRBV6-2 or TRBV6-3 and TRBJ2-1; 9 positions agree with TRBD2. The germline CDR1 and CDR2 sequences are MNHEY and SVGEGT. The CDR3 sequence is 15 residues long. The V segment lost 6 bases and the J segment 3 bases; nucleotides outside the gene matches: 6. Here the CDR3 reads CASSPLAGLYNEQFF. CDR3 nucleotide sequence: TGTGCCAGCAGCCCCCTAGCGGGGCTCTACAATGAGCAGTTCTTC.

This clonotype appeared a single time. The chain carries TRBV4-1 and TRBJ2-1; D ambiguous. CDR1 and CDR2 (germline): MGHRA, YSYEKL. Between the trimmed V and J ends, which lost 3 bases and 7 bases, there was a span of 16 bases. CDR3 length: 15 residues. Here the CDR3 DNA reads TGCGCCAGCAGCCACAATTGGTTTTCAGGAAATGAGCAGTTCTTC. This codes for CASSHNWFSGNEQFF.

The J gene is TRBJ1-1, the V gene TRBV15; no clear D. This CDR3 is 12 amino acids long. V was trimmed by 1 base and J by 0 bases, leaving 0 bases between them. Germline values: CDR1 LNHNV, CDR2 YYDKDF (reference sequence). DNA of the CDR3: TGTGCCACCAGCAGAGTGAACACTGAAGCTTTCTTT. Protein product: CATSRVNTEAFF.

The chain is built from TRBV15 and TRBJ2-5; TRBD1 matches at 9 bases. The CDR3 length is 14 residues. The junction had 11 bases not matched to a gene; V was cut back by 4 bases and J by 11 bases. Germline V gene sequence: CDR1 LNHNV, CDR2 YYDKDF (reference sequence). The CDR3 DNA is TGTGCCACCAGCATAAGGACAGGGGTAAATGAGCAGTACTTC. The encoded protein is CATSIRTGVNEQYF.